What follows are 22 T cell receptor beta chains derived from one specimen sequenced in a study of blood T cells in healthy people across ages. The second PCR ran roughly 6 to 12 cycles with a sample-barcoded 5' primer and J-beta primers. In TCRdb, the 5' RACE reads were re-called with MiXCR into one record per CDR3 protein. The sample has approximately 1.5 million distinct CDR3 sequences, 40% to 45% seen once. Sequenced: blood. These receptors were obtained from a woman aged 18 to 35 in good health.

This clonotype was observed a handful of times. This chain uses TRBV9 with TRBJ2-1; 15 bases match TRBD2. The V and J ends lost 3 bases and 7 bases, in that order; junction bases with no gene match: 11. Germline V gene lookup returns CDR1 SGDLS and CDR2 YYNGEE. This CDR3 is built from 18 residues. The CDR3 DNA reads TGTGCCAGCAGCGCGGGACTAGCGGGGGGCCTCGCTTGGAATGAGCAGTTCTTC. This translates into CASSAGLAGGLAWNEQFF.

The rearrangement uses TRBV7-2 and TRBJ2-1; D perhaps matches TRBD1 (6 bases). The germline V gene encodes CDR1 SGHTA and CDR2 FQGNSA. The V and J ends lost 5 bases and 2 bases respectively, with 16 bases between them. The CDR3 is 16 amino acids. DNA of the CDR3: TGTGCCAGCAGCCAACGGACACAGGGCACCTACAATGAGCAGTTCTTC. Translated: CASSQRTQGTYNEQFF.

Here the CDR3 reads CASSLVRTTYGYTF. The CDR3 DNA reads as TGTGCCAGCAGCTTAGTTAGAACTACCTATGGCTACACCTTC. The genes are TRBV7-9 and TRBJ1-2, with D hard to call. This CDR3 has 14 amino acids. Per germline, CDR1 SEHNR and CDR2 FQNEAQ (reference sequence). The V end lost 1 base, the J end lost 4 bases, and 10 bases lay between the germline ends.

The CDR3 DNA follows: TGTGCCAGCAGCCGTGAGGGTCTTACCAACTATGGCTACACCTTC. The encoded protein is CASSREGLTNYGYTF. The V and J genes are TRBV5-4 and TRBJ1-2; D unresolved. Trimming shortened V by 4 bases and J by 2 bases, and 15 bases separated the two germline ends. Per the germline V gene, CDR1 is SGHNT and CDR2 is YYREEE (reference sequence). The CDR3 spans 15 residues.

The chain joins TRBV15 to TRBJ2-2, with D maybe TRBD1 (6 bases). This CDR3 is 15 amino acids long. CDR1 LNHNV and CDR2 YYDKDF come from the germline V gene (reference sequence). Trimming took 0 bases from V and 7 from J, leaving 12 bases between them. In DNA form, the CDR3 reads TGTGCCACCAGCAGAGATACAGGGAAAGTCGGGGAGCTGTTTTTT. Encoded protein: CATSRDTGKVGELFF.

V gene TRBV7-3 combines with J gene TRBJ2-5; 9 nucleotides match TRBD2. Germline-derived CDR1 and CDR2 are SGHTA and FQGTGA. The ends lost 5 bases at V and 3 bases at J; junction bases unmatched: 7. The CDR3 covers 15 residues. The CDR3 spells CASSLMAGGKETQYF. CDR3 sequence (DNA): TGTGCCAGCAGCCTCATGGCGGGGGGGAAAGAGACCCAGTACTTC.

The chain uses TRBV15 and TRBJ2-5; D is unresolved. Trimming shortened V by 5 bases and J by 1 base, and 8 bases separated the two germline ends. The V gene's germline CDR1 is LNHNV and CDR2 YYDKDF (reference sequence). The CDR3 is 13 amino acids. CDR3 loop: CATSRHSQETQYF. CDR3 sequence (DNA): TGTGCCACCAGCCGACATAGCCAAGAGACCCAGTACTTC.

The chain is built from TRBV5-1 and TRBJ1-1; D uncertain. The ends were cut back, 0 bases at V and 2 bases at J, with 11 bases in the middle. CDR1 is SGHRS and CDR2 is YFSETQ in the germline V gene. The CDR3 loop spans 15 amino acids. In DNA, the CDR3 is TGCGCCAGCAGCTTGGAGACAAGTATTAACACTGAAGCTTTCTTT. Its protein product is CASSLETSINTEAFF.

This clonotype turned up a few times. This rearrangement joins TRBV7-2 to TRBJ2-3, with TRBD2 as a possible D gene (5 bases). Germline CDR1 SGHTA, CDR2 FQGNSA. This CDR3 is 15 amino acids long. Trimming took 2 bases from V and 1 from J, leaving 10 bases between them. The CDR3 DNA reads TGTGCCAGCAGCTTAACGGGGTCCCGCACAGATACGCAGTATTTT. Residues: CASSLTGSRTDTQYF.

This sequence joins TRBV29-1 and TRBJ1-1, with unresolved D. Trimming shortened V by 2 bases and J by 2 bases, and 12 bases separated the two germline ends. This CDR3 is 14 amino acids long. Germline CDR1 and CDR2: SQVTM and ANQGSEA. The CDR3 is CSVEKGFENTEAFF. CDR3 nucleotide sequence: TGCAGCGTTGAAAAAGGGTTTGAAAACACTGAAGCTTTCTTT.

This clonotype was seen at least ten times. The CDR3 protein is CSVEGTGMGRYTF. The DNA of the CDR3 is TGCAGCGTTGAAGGGACAGGGATGGGTCGCTACACCTTC. This sequence joins TRBV29-1 and TRBJ1-2, with TRBD1 matching 8 bases. Trimming cost V 1 base and J 9 bases; bases outside gene matches: 7. The germline gives CDR1 SQVTM, CDR2 ANQGSEA. The CDR3 has 13 residues.

J is TRBJ1-3 and V is TRBV7-2; D gene uncertain. In germline, CDR1 is SGHTA, CDR2 FQGNSA. Between the trimmed V and J ends, which lost 3 bases and 3 bases, there was a span of 6 bases. This CDR3 region has 13 residues. CDR3 residues: CASSFEHGNTIYF. The CDR3 bases are TGTGCCAGCAGCTTTGAACATGGAAACACCATATATTTT.

With regard to this clonotype: Mismatch with germline at one junction end may stem from a read error. The chain links TRBV27 to TRBJ1-6; D gene uncertain. Germline V lookup: CDR1 MNHEY, CDR2 SMNVEV (reference sequence). The CDR3 runs to 13 residues. CDR3 in amino acids: CASSFSGASPPHF. CDR3 nucleotides: TGTGCCAGCAGTTTTTCTGGTGCTTCACCCCCCCACTTT.

The rearrangement links TRBV7-9 to TRBJ2-1; D gene ambiguous. The CDR3 is 14 residues long. The ends were cut back, 1 base at V and 6 bases at J, with 10 bases in the middle. Germline-derived CDR1 and CDR2 are SEHNR and FQNEAQ (reference sequence). The CDR3: CASSLVSGLNEQFF. CDR3 DNA sequence: TGTGCCAGCAGCTTAGTTTCGGGCCTCAATGAGCAGTTCTTC.

CDR3 sequence (DNA): TGTGCTTACCGGGACAGGGGCACTGAAGCTTTCTTT. Translation: CAYRDRGTEAFF. This chain links TRBV10-3 with TRBJ1-1; 10 bases match TRBD1. This CDR3 has 12 amino acids. CDR1 is ENHRY, CDR2 SYGVKD, per germline.

The rearrangement links TRBV12-3 or TRBV12-4 to TRBJ2-4, with D unclear. The germline V and J ends were trimmed by 3 bases and 1 base, with 7 bases remaining between them. The CDR3 is 14 residues long. Here the CDR3 DNA reads TGTGCCAGCAGTTTGAGAAGTGCCAAAAACATTCAGTACTTC. Residues: CASSLRSAKNIQYF.

This chain links TRBV4-3 with TRBJ2-5; 7 nucleotides agree with TRBD1. This CDR3 has 16 amino acids. Trimming took 3 bases from V and 11 from J; bases not matched to a gene: 18. Germline loops: CDR1 LGHNA, CDR2 YSLEER. CDR3 in DNA: TGCGCCAGCAGCCAGGATTTGGCAGGGGGTCCGGATGAGCAGTACTTC. Its protein is CASSQDLAGGPDEQYF.

There are a few counts of this clonotype. The rearrangement uses TRBV7-2 and TRBJ2-7; TRBD2 aligns across 11 bases. After removal of 5 bases from V and 3 bases from J, the junction contained 15 bases not matched to a gene. The CDR3 consists of 18 residues. Germline CDR1 is SGHTA and CDR2 is FQGNSA. CDR3 residues: CASSLRLAGKGGLYEQYF. The CDR3 bases are TGTGCCAGCAGCCTAAGACTAGCGGGAAAGGGGGGACTCTACGAGCAGTACTTC.

This chain uses TRBV5-1 with TRBJ1-5; tentative D call: TRBD1 (6 bases). Trimming shortened V by 4 bases and J by 6 bases, and 17 bases separated the two germline ends. Germline assignment: CDR1 SGHRS and CDR2 YFSETQ. CDR3 length: 15 residues. The CDR3 nucleotides read TGCGCCAGCAGCCCAACCACAGGGCCCCGTCAGCCCCAGCATTTT. Amino acids: CASSPTTGPRQPQHF. Drawing the rest from reference TRBV5-1 and TRBJ1-5, the complete variable domain is KAGVTQTPRYLIKTRGQQVTLSCSPISGHRSVSWYQQTPGQGLQFLFEYFSETQRNKGNFPGRFSGRQFSNSRSEMNVSTLELGDSALYLCASSPTTGPRQPQHFGDGTRLSIL.

V is TRBV6-5 and J is TRBJ1-5; D is possibly TRBD1 (5 bases). The ends were cut back, 11 bases at V and 4 bases at J, with 15 bases in the middle. CDR1 MNHEY and CDR2 SVGAGI come from the germline V gene. CDR3 length: 13 amino acids. CDR3 protein: CASTPRANQPQHF. CDR3 DNA sequence: TGTGCCTCGACCCCCAGGGCGAATCAGCCCCAGCATTTT.

V gene TRBV6-2 or TRBV6-3 combines with J gene TRBJ2-1, with no clear D. The V gene's germline CDR1 is MNHEY and CDR2 SVGEGT. Trimming cost V 5 bases and J 2 bases, with 16 bases left between them. The CDR3 has 16 amino acids. The CDR3 reads CASSVAYVRAYNEQFF. The CDR3 DNA reads as TGTGCCAGCAGTGTGGCTTATGTAAGGGCCTACAATGAGCAGTTCTTC.

This rearrangement joins TRBV2 to TRBJ2-7; maybe TRBD2 (5 bases). Germline V gene sequence: CDR1 SNHLY, CDR2 FYNNEI. Trimming took 7 bases from V and 2 from J, leaving 12 bases between them. CDR3 size: 13 residues. The chain's CDR3 is CASNRGFAYEQYF. CDR3 nucleotide sequence: TGTGCCAGCAATCGGGGATTCGCCTACGAGCAGTACTTC.